The sample holds many counts of the clone carrying this TCR beta chain. The antigen remains undetermined. The sample is drawn from a study of T-cell memory formation after mild COVID-19. Whole-study context: TCR clusters mostly belonged to single donors. Findings and limits, study-wide: CM and EM subsets held most contracting CD4+ clones; EMRA held CD8+ ones.

The germline V gene encodes CDR1 SEHNR and CDR2 FQNEAQ (reference sequence). J gave up 4 bases and V 2 bases, and 10 bases lay outside the gene matches. The length of the CDR3 is 16 residues. TCRdb itself ran the 5' RACE reads through MiXCR, one entry per CDR3 protein. This table has some 250,000 distinct CDR3 sequences, 18% appearing once. The specimen sequenced was PBMCs or a T cell subset sorted from them (not recorded which). The source is a man aged 18-30 years who had mild COVID-19 (a few samples of this study predate the infection). Cell type and time point are not known. The chain employs TRBV7-9 and TRBJ2-7; 8 nucleotides line up with TRBD2. The CDR3 loop reads CASSLSSGTSLYEQYF. In DNA form, the CDR3 reads TGTGCCAGCAGCTTATCGTCCGGGACTAGTTTATACGAGCAGTACTTC.